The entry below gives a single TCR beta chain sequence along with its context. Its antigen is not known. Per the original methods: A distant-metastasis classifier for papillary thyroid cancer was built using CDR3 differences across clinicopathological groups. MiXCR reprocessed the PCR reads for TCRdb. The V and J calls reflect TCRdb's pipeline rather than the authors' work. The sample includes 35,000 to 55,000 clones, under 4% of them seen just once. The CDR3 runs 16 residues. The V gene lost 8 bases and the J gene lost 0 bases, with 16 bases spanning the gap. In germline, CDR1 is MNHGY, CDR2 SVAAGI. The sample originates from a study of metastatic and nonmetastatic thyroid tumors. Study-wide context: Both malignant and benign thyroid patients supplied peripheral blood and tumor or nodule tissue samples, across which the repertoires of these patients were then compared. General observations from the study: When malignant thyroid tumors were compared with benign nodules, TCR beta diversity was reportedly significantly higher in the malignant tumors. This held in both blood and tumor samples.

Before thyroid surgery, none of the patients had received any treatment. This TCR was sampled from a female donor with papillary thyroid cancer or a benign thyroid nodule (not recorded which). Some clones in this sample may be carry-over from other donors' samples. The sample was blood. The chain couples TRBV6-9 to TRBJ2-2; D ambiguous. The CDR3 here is CASEPPQSSNTGELFF. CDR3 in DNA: TGTGCCAGCGAGCCCCCACAGTCGTCGAACACCGGGGAGCTGTTTTTT.